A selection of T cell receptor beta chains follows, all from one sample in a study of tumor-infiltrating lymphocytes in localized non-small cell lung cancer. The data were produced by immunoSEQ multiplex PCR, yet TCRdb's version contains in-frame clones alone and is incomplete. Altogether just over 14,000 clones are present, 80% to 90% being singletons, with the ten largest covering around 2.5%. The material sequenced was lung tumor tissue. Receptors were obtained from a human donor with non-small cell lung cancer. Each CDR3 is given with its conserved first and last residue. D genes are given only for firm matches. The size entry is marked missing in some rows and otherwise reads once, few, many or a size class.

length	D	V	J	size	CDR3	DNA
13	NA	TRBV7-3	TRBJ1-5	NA	CASSPTNGQPQHF	TGTGCCAGCAGCCCCACGAACGGCCAGCCCCAGCATTTT
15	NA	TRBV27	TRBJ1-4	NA	CASSRNQGKGEKLFF	TGTGCCAGCAGCCGAAATCAGGGAAAGGGGGAAAAACTGTTTTTT
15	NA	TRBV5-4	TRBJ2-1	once	CASSTSGSGYNEQFF	TGTGCCAGCAGCACCTCGGGGTCCGGATACAATGAGCAGTTCTTC
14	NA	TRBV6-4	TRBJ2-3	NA	CASSDTSGADTQYF	TGTGCCAGCAGTGACACTTCGGGCGCAGATACGCAGTATTTT
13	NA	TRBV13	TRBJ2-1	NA	CASRDFSYNEQFF	TGTGCCAGCAGGGATTTCTCCTACAATGAGCAGTTCTTC
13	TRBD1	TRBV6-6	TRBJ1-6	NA	CASRRDRDSPLHF	TGTGCCAGCAGGAGGGACAGGGACTCACCCCTCCACTTT
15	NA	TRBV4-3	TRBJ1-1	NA	CASSQAGGLNTEAFF	TGCGCCAGCAGCCAAGCTGGGGGGCTGAACACTGAAGCTTTCTTT
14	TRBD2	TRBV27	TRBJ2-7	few	CARKGLADAYEQYF	TGTGCCAGGAAGGGACTAGCGGACGCCTACGAGCAGTACTTC
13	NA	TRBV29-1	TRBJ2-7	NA	CSVASQPDYEQYF	TGCAGCGTTGCATCCCAACCCGACTACGAGCAGTACTTC
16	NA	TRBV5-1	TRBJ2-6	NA	CASSLATATGANVLTF	TGCGCCAGCAGCTTGGCGACAGCAACTGGGGCCAACGTCCTGACTTTC
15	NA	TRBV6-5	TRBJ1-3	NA	CASSYSIASGNTIYF	TGTGCCAGCAGTTACTCGATAGCCTCTGGAAACACCATATATTTT
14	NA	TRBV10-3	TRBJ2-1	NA	CAISEGTDYNEQFF	TGTGCCATCAGTGAGGGGACTGACTACAATGAGCAGTTCTTC
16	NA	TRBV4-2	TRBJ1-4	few	CASSQDGTKLNEKLFF	TGTGCCAGCAGCCAAGACGGGACAAAACTTAATGAAAAACTGTTTTTT
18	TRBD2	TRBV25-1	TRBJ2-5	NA	CASLPGPLAGRGTETQYF	TGTGCCAGCCTTCCCGGCCCACTAGCGGGAAGAGGGACAGAGACCCAGTACTTC
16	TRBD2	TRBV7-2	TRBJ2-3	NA	CASSETLAGGTDTQYF	TGTGCCAGCAGCGAAACCCTAGCGGGAGGGACAGATACGCAGTATTTT
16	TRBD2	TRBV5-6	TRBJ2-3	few	CASRPGLAGGLDTQYF	TGTGCCAGCAGACCAGGACTAGCGGGAGGTTTAGATACGCAGTATTTT
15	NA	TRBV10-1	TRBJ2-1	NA	CASSDGGAGYNEQFF	TGCGCCAGCAGTGATGGGGGGGCTGGCTACAATGAGCAGTTCTTC
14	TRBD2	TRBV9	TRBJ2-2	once	CASSKRESPGELFF	TGTGCCAGCAGCAAGCGGGAGAGCCCCGGGGAGCTGTTTTTT
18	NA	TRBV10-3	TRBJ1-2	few	CAISESSFTRTSLRGYTF	TGTGCCATCAGTGAGTCGTCCTTCACTCGGACTTCCCTGAGGGGCTACACCTTC
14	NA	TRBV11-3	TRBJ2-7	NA	CASSPNVVADEQYF	TGTGCCAGCAGCCCCAATGTGGTCGCCGACGAGCAGTACTTC
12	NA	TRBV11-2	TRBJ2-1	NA	CASSFLAREQFF	TGTGCCAGCAGCTTTCTAGCGCGTGAGCAGTTCTTC
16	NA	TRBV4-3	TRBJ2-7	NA	CASSQDYPGSSYEQYF	TGCGCCAGCAGCCAAGATTACCCGGGGAGCTCCTACGAGCAGTACTTC
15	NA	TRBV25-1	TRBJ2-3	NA	CASSDSSRFTDTQYF	TGTGCCAGCAGTGATTCGTCCCGATTCACAGATACGCAGTATTTT
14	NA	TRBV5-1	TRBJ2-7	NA	CASSPGPSSYEQYF	TGCGCCAGCAGTCCGGGCCCGAGCTCCTACGAGCAGTACTTC
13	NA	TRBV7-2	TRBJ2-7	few	CASSLQRHYEQYF	TGTGCCAGCAGCTTACAACGCCACTACGAGCAGTACTTC
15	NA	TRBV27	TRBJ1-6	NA	CASSRDRNYNSPLHF	TGTGCCAGCAGTAGAGACAGGAACTATAATTCACCCCTCCACTTT
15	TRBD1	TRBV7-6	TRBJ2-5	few	CASSFRDRVGETQYF	TGTGCCAGCAGCTTCCGGGACAGGGTGGGAGAGACCCAGTACTTC
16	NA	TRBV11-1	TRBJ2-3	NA	CASSPTRSMNTDTQYF	TGTGCCAGCAGCCCCACTAGGAGCATGAACACAGATACGCAGTATTTT
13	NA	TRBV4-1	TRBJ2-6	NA	CASSQPGANVLTF	TGCGCCAGCAGCCAACCGGGGGCCAACGTCCTGACTTTC
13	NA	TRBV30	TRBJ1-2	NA	CAWSVPVNYGYTF	TGTGCCTGGAGTGTACCAGTTAACTATGGCTACACCTTC
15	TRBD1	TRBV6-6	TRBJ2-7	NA	CASSPQQGVGNQQYF	TGTGCCAGCAGTCCCCAACAGGGGGTCGGTAATCAGCAGTACTTC
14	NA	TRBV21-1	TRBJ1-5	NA	CVCYRGLSNQPQHF	TGTGTATGTTACAGGGGGTTGAGCAATCAGCCCCAGCATTTT
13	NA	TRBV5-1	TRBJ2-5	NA	CASSLVYRETQYF	TGCGCCAGCAGCTTGGTTTATAGAGAGACCCAGTACTTC
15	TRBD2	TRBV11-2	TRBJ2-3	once	CASSLGVGGADTQYF	TGTGCCAGCAGCTTAGGAGTGGGAGGGGCGGATACGCAGTATTTT